The rows below give T cell receptor beta chains drawn from one sample of a study of T cells in Graves' hyperthyroidism and ophthalmopathy. TCRdb re-called the multiplex PCR reads with MiXCR, one entry per CDR3 protein. The data hold under 130,000 distinct CDR3 sequences, with about half observed a single time. Material: blood. The receptors shown here come from a man aged 35-49 years with Graves' hyperthyroidism. CDR3s include the opening cysteine and the closing phenylalanine or tryptophan. The D gene is left open where the match is weak. Size is omitted from some rows. Given values are once, few, many or a class for expanded clones.

v_call,clone_size,d_call,j_call,cdr3_nt,cdr3_aa
TRBV6-6,many,.,TRBJ2-7,TGTGCCAGCAGTTACGGGACGACAGGGAGGGAGCAGTACTTC,CASSYGTTGREQYF
TRBV9,.,.,TRBJ2-1,TGTGCCAGTATCGTAGGAGGACTACTCGAGAACAATGAGCAGTTCTTC,CASIVGGLLENNEQFF
TRBV12-3/TRBV12-4,many,TRBD2,TRBJ2-7,TGTGCCAGCAGCCCAGGACTAGCGGGGTACGAGCAGTACTTC,CASSPGLAGYEQYF
TRBV2,many,.,TRBJ1-5,TGTGCCAGCAGTGACCAGGGAGGACAGCCCCAGCATTTT,CASSDQGGQPQHF
TRBV20-1,many,.,TRBJ2-7,TGCAGTGCTAGAGATTTAACTGGATACGAGCAGTACTTC,CSARDLTGYEQYF
TRBV2,many,TRBD1,TRBJ1-2,TGTGCCAGCAGGGGGACAGGGGGCTACACCTTC,CASRGTGGYTF
TRBV20-1,many,TRBD2,TRBJ2-1,TGCAGTGCTAGAGATCTGAGCGGGAGCGGGTCCAATGAGCAGTTCTTC,CSARDLSGSGSNEQFF
TRBV5-5,few,.,TRBJ1-5,TGTGCCAGCAGCTCTATAACAGGTAACAATCAGCCCCAGCATTTT,CASSSITGNNQPQHF
TRBV12-3/TRBV12-4,many,TRBD2,TRBJ2-7,TGTGCCAGCAGTTCGACTAGCGGGACCTACGAGCAGTACTTC,CASSSTSGTYEQYF
TRBV20-1,.,TRBD1,TRBJ1-2,TGCAGTGCCCGTACAGGGGGCGGCGCGGGCTACACCTTC,CSARTGGGAGYTF
TRBV24-1,many,.,TRBJ2-5,TGTGCCACCAGTGGTTCCGGGACCCATGACCAAGAGACCCAGTACTTC,CATSGSGTHDQETQYF
TRBV9,many,TRBD2,TRBJ2-3,TGTGCCAGCAGCGGAAATCAAGGACTAGCGGGGTTAGCAGATACGCAGTATTTT,CASSGNQGLAGLADTQYF
TRBV2,.,.,TRBJ2-7,TGTGCCAGCAGTGAAGCGCGGTACAGGGCAAGCACAGATACGCGGTACTTC,CASSEARYRASTDTRYF
TRBV7-3,.,.,TRBJ1-1,TGTGCCAGCAGTAGGACTAGCGGGACTGAAGCTTTCTTT,CASSRTSGTEAFF
TRBV7-9,.,TRBD1,TRBJ2-7,TGTGCCAGCAGCATGGGGACAGGGGGCTACGAGCAGTACTTC,CASSMGTGGYEQYF
TRBV29-1,once,.,TRBJ2-5,TGCAGCGCAGGGGCGGGCAAACAAGAGACCCAGTACTTC,CSAGAGKQETQYF
TRBV7-7,many,TRBD1,TRBJ2-2,TGTGCTAGCAGCCCCACAGGGGCTAGGGGGGAGCTGTTTTTT,CASSPTGARGELFF
TRBV10-1,.,.,TRBJ2-3,TGCGCCAGCAGTGAATTTGATACGCAGTATTTT,CASSEFDTQYF
TRBV2,.,.,TRBJ2-7,TGTGCCAGCACCCTGGACGCAGACGACGAGCAGTACTTC,CASTLDADDEQYF
TRBV20-1,once,TRBD2,TRBJ2-4,TGCAGTGCTAGAGAAGTATCTAGCGGGAGAGCCAAAAACATTCGGTACTTC,CSAREVSSGRAKNIRYF
TRBV2,many,.,TRBJ1-5,TGTGCCAGCAGTGAACAGGGTGGTCGGGGGCCCCAGCATTTT,CASSEQGGRGPQHF
TRBV20-1,.,.,TRBJ2-5,TGCAGTGCCGCTGGGGGCGGGGAGACCCAGTACTTC,CSAAGGGETQYF
TRBV12-3/TRBV12-4,many,TRBD1,TRBJ1-2,TGTGCCAGCACCGGGACAGGGTTGGGTGGCTACACCTTC,CASTGTGLGGYTF
TRBV6-5,once,.,TRBJ2-5,TGTGCCAGCAGTGCGAGACGGGGACTAGAGACCCAGTACTTC,CASSARRGLETQYF
TRBV11-1,.,TRBD1,TRBJ1-6,TGTGCCAGCAGCTTACGTGAGGGGACAGGGGATTCACCCCTCCACTTT,CASSLREGTGDSPLHF
TRBV9,.,.,TRBJ2-5,TGTGACAGCAGCCCAGTGCCGGGACCACAAGAGACCCAGTACTTC,CDSSPVPGPQETQYF
TRBV20-1,many,TRBD2,TRBJ2-2,TGCAGTGCTAGTAACCCACTAGCGGAGAACACCGGGGAGCTGTTTTTT,CSASNPLAENTGELFF
TRBV7-6,many,TRBD2,TRBJ2-7,TGTGCCAGCAGCACGCTAGCGGGAGACGAGCAGTACTTC,CASSTLAGDEQYF
TRBV12-3/TRBV12-4,many,TRBD1,TRBJ1-3,TGTGCCAGCAGTCCTCCGGGACAGGGGGGTGGAAACACCATATATTTT,CASSPPGQGGGNTIYF
TRBV7-2,.,.,TRBJ1-5,TGTGCCAGCAGCTTACAGAACGGCGAGCAGCATTTT,CASSLQNGEQHF
TRBV29-1,.,TRBD1,TRBJ2-3,TGCAGCGTTTGGGACAGGGGGAACACAGATACGCAGTATTTT,CSVWDRGNTDTQYF
TRBV15,.,TRBD1,TRBJ2-3,TGTGCCACCAGCGATTGGACAGCGGGACAGGGGGCTCGTAGCACAGATACGCAGTATTTT,CATSDWTAGQGARSTDTQYF
TRBV24-1,.,TRBD1,TRBJ1-2,TGTGCCACCAGTGGGACAGGCCCGGGGGGCTACACCTTC,CATSGTGPGGYTF
TRBV19,.,TRBD1,TRBJ1-4,TGTGCCAGTAGTCTTCGGACAGGGGCTGGAAAACTGTTTTTT,CASSLRTGAGKLFF
TRBV9,.,.,TRBJ2-5,TGTGCCAGCAGCGTAGCGGGGGCTGAGTACCAAGAGACCCAGTACTTC,CASSVAGAEYQETQYF
TRBV20-1,.,TRBD1,TRBJ2-5,TGCAGTGTTGAGCAACAGGGGATTGGGGAGACCCAGCACTTC,CSVEQQGIGETQHF
TRBV19,.,.,TRBJ1-2,TGTGCCAGTAGTATAAGGGATTTTGGCTATGGCTACACCTTC,CASSIRDFGYGYTF
TRBV7-2,.,TRBD1,TRBJ1-2,TGCGCCAGCAGCCAAGTCGGACAGGGGAGGTATGGCTACACCTTC,CASSQVGQGRYGYTF
TRBV2,.,.,TRBJ2-7,TGTGCCAGCAGTGACGGGCAGATCTTACCCTCCGACGAGCAGTACTTC,CASSDGQILPSDEQYF
TRBV3-1,.,.,TRBJ1-5,TGTGCCAGCAGCCAAAGGGAATCCCAGCCCCAGCATTTT,CASSQRESQPQHF
TRBV7-6,many,TRBD1,TRBJ2-1,TGTGCCAGCAGCGTCACCGGGACAGGGTTTGTGAATGAGCAGTTCTTC,CASSVTGTGFVNEQFF
TRBV6-1,many,TRBD1,TRBJ1-6,TGTGCCAGCAGTGAGGTTGGGACAGGGAGCTCACCCCTCCACTTT,CASSEVGTGSSPLHF
TRBV15,medium-sized,TRBD1,TRBJ1-1,TGTGCCACCAGCACGGGACAGGGTCTCACTGAAGCTTTCTTT,CATSTGQGLTEAFF
TRBV24-1,.,TRBD2,TRBJ2-7,TGTGCCACCAGTGATTCCGGGACTAGCGGTGGCTACGAGCAGTACTTC,CATSDSGTSGGYEQYF
TRBV2,many,.,TRBJ2-1,TGTGCCAGCATCGTGCAACAGGGTCTCTACAATGAGCAGTTCTTC,CASIVQQGLYNEQFF
TRBV11-3,many,TRBD2,TRBJ2-7,TGTGCCAGCAGCTTAGTGGCCAGCGGGACCTACGAGCAGTACTTC,CASSLVASGTYEQYF
TRBV29-1,.,TRBD2,TRBJ2-3,TGCAGCGTCGGACTAGCGGGCACAGATACGCAGTATTTT,CSVGLAGTDTQYF
TRBV9,.,.,TRBJ1-1,TGTGCCAGCAGCGTTCCAGCAGGGGACACTGAAGCTTTCTTT,CASSVPAGDTEAFF
TRBV7-6,.,TRBD2,TRBJ2-3,TGTGCCAGCAGCTTAGTACCGGGACTAGCGACCACAGATACGCAGTATTTT,CASSLVPGLATTDTQYF